These 31 T cell receptor beta chains were all obtained from the same sample, sequenced in a study of control samples from healthy donors and cancer patients (dated by TCRdb to the early 2020s). Receptor amplification or capture employed the immunoSEQ multiplex PCR assay. Sourced from immuneACCESS, this table was stored by TCRdb with only in-frame sequences that have V and J called. A share of the clones is absent; for the studies checked, an unresolved V gene accounts for under half, and the remainder has no known explanation. The table for this sample lists some 130,000 clones; approximately 86% of them were counted only once. The ten largest clones represent approximately 8.6% of the sample. What was sequenced was blood. These receptors all come from a woman aged 25 to 39 in good health.

The V call is TRBV28, the J call TRBJ2-2; 12 positions agree with TRBD2. The CDR3 has 19 residues. Germline V gene data show CDR1 as MDHEN and CDR2 as SYDVKM. The V gene end was trimmed by 7 bases and the J gene end by 4 bases; junction bases not matched to a gene: 16. The CDR3 loop reads CASKRGGLAGGQVTGELFF. As DNA, the CDR3 is TGTGCCAGCAAGCGAGGGGGGCTAGCGGGAGGGCAAGTCACCGGGGAGCTGTTTTTT.

The chain couples TRBV5-1 to TRBJ2-7; TRBD2 aligns across 7 bases. This CDR3 has 15 amino acids. Germline V gene data show CDR1 as SGHRS and CDR2 as YFSETQ. V gave up 5 bases and J gave up 4 bases; unmatched junction bases: 12. The CDR3 region is CASSLVIAGQYEQYF. For the CDR3, the DNA is TGCGCCAGCAGTCTGGTAATAGCGGGCCAATACGAGCAGTACTTC.

V is TRBV5-1 and J is TRBJ1-5, with 7 bases fitting TRBD1. CDR3 length: 13 residues. Germline CDR1 and CDR2: SGHRS and YFSETQ. The ends lost 5 bases at V and 4 bases at J; junction bases unmatched: 3. The CDR3, as DNA: TGCGCCAGCAGGGGGGACAGTAATCAGCCCCAGCATTTT. It codes for CASRGDSNQPQHF.

This chain uses TRBV6-1 with TRBJ1-4, with unresolved D. Trimming removed 2 bases at V and 3 bases at J, with 10 bases between. This CDR3 comprises 15 residues. Germline V CDR1 and CDR2: MNHNS, SASEGT. The CDR3 protein is CASSETGQPNEKLFF. Here the CDR3 DNA reads TGTGCCAGCAGTGAAACGGGTCAGCCTAATGAAAAACTGTTTTTT.

The CDR3 protein is CASRLPGSNTEAFF. The CDR3 bases are TGTGCCAGTCGACTTCCCGGGTCGAACACTGAAGCTTTCTTT. The chain joins TRBV19 to TRBJ1-1; no clear D. The germline gives CDR1 LNHDA, CDR2 SQIVND (reference sequence). This CDR3 is built from 14 residues. The V end was cut by 8 bases, the J end by 1 base, with 14 bases between.

The chain uses TRBV19 and TRBJ1-5, with 10 bases that match TRBD1. Germline V gene lookup returns CDR1 LNHDA and CDR2 SQIVND (reference sequence). The CDR3 sequence is 14 residues long. Unmatched junction bases numbered 9, after V lost 5 bases and J lost 11 bases. The CDR3 coding sequence is TGTGCCAGTAGTGCGCCAGACAGGGGGCGAACCCAGCATTTT. Amino acid sequence: CASSAPDRGRTQHF.

This chain joins TRBV7-3 and TRBJ2-1; D ambiguous. Trimming took off 1 base at V and 0 bases at J, with 7 bases between the two ends. The CDR3 has 15 amino acids. Germline V gene sequence: CDR1 SGHTA, CDR2 FQGTGA. The CDR3 region is CASSLIQSSYNEQFF. In DNA form, the CDR3 reads TGTGCCAGCAGCTTAATCCAGTCCTCCTACAATGAGCAGTTCTTC. The full variable domain, in which reference TRBV7-3 and TRBJ2-1 provide the parts outside the CDR3, is GAGVSQTPSNKVTEKGKYVELRCDPISGHTALYWYRQSLGQGPEFLIYFQGTGAADDSGLPNDRFFAVRPEGSVSTLKIQRTERGDSAVYLCASSLIQSSYNEQFFGPGTRLTVL.

This clone was seen once. The V gene is TRBV6-5, the J gene TRBJ1-1; a possible D gene is TRBD1 (6 bases). The CDR3 runs to 13 residues. CDR1 and CDR2 from the germline V gene are MNHEY and SVGAGI. Trimming took 8 bases from V and 4 from J, leaving 14 bases between them. This CDR3 is CASEAGDVTEAFF. The CDR3 DNA reads TGTGCCAGCGAGGCAGGGGACGTCACTGAAGCTTTCTTT.

This clone was counted a few times. The chain joins TRBV10-2 to TRBJ2-7; perhaps TRBD1 as D (6 bases). CDR1 is WSHSY and CDR2 is SAAADI in the germline V gene. V was pared by 5 bases and J by 6 bases, with 8 bases between. The length of the CDR3 is 11 residues. The CDR3 nucleotides read TGCGCCAGCAGTATGGGGGCCGAGCAGTACTTC. Amino acid sequence: CASSMGAEQYF.

The gene calls are TRBV29-1 and TRBJ1-5; tentative D call: TRBD1 (5 bases). Trimming left V 2 bases short and J 5 bases short, with 10 bases between. The CDR3 runs 13 residues. The V gene's germline CDR1 is SQVTM and CDR2 ANQGSEA. CDR3 DNA: TGCAGCGTTGAACAGGGTGGCGATCAGCCCCAGCATTTT. As protein: CSVEQGGDQPQHF.

The chain links TRBV11-2 to TRBJ2-1, with 9 bases fitting TRBD1. The CDR3 totals 16 residues. V was clipped by 5 bases and J by 3 bases; unmatched bases: 8. Germline V lookup: CDR1 SGHAT, CDR2 FQNNGV. CDR3: CASSTRTGVIYNEQFF. The DNA for the CDR3 is TGTGCCAGCAGCACAAGGACAGGGGTCATCTACAATGAGCAGTTCTTC.

The chain uses TRBV3-1 (or the pseudogene TRBV3-2) and TRBJ1-5; TRBD1 agrees at 10 bases. CDR1 and CDR2 (germline): LGHDT, YNNKEL (reference sequence). The CDR3 consists of 16 residues. With 4 bases clipped from V and 1 base from J, the junction kept 4 bases outside the gene matches. Here the CDR3 reads CASSRGQGVSNQPQHF. The CDR3 nucleotides are TGTGCCAGCAGCCGAGGACAGGGGGTGAGCAATCAGCCCCAGCATTTT.

V gene TRBV11-3 combines with J gene TRBJ2-3, with D perhaps matching TRBD2 (6 bases). This CDR3 has 16 amino acids. Germline V CDR1 and CDR2: SGHNT, YENEEA. Trimming pared 3 bases from V and 1 base from J, leaving 14 bases between. In DNA, the CDR3 is TGTGCCAGCAGCTTGGGGAGGAGGGAAGGCACAGATACGCAGTATTTT. Translated, it gives CASSLGRREGTDTQYF.

V and J are TRBV11-2 and TRBJ2-7; perhaps TRBD2 as D (6 bases). The CDR3 is 15 residues long. Trimming stripped 3 bases from V and 3 bases from J, with 15 bases between. Germline loops: CDR1 SGHAT, CDR2 FQNNGV. The CDR3 reads CASSFGRRGDYEQYF. For the CDR3, the DNA is TGTGCCAGCAGCTTCGGACGGCGGGGAGACTACGAGCAGTACTTC.

V is TRBV6-6 and J is TRBJ1-4; D not certain. The CDR3 length is 12 residues. CDR1 is MNHNY, CDR2 SVGAGI, per germline (reference sequence). Trimming left V 6 bases short and J 6 bases short, with 8 bases between. The CDR3 DNA is TGTGCCAGCAGCCCCCGGGATGAAAAACTGTTTTTT. Its protein is CASSPRDEKLFF.

The J gene is TRBJ1-5, the V gene TRBV5-1; D is possibly TRBD1 (6 bases). In germline, CDR1 is SGHRS, CDR2 YFSETQ. The CDR3 extends over 17 amino acids. The V end lost 7 bases, the J end lost 2 bases, and 22 bases lay between the germline ends. The CDR3 loop is CASPPPGRGRGNQPQHF. CDR3 nucleotide sequence: TGCGCCAGCCCCCCTCCGGGCAGGGGACGAGGCAATCAGCCCCAGCATTTT.

The gene calls are TRBV27 and TRBJ1-5; D possibly corresponds to TRBD1 (5 bases). This CDR3 contains 14 residues. The V end lost 6 bases, the J end lost 0 bases, and 9 bases lay between the germline ends. CDR1 is MNHEY, CDR2 SMNVEV, per germline (reference sequence). The CDR3: CASRDIDSNQPQHF. The CDR3 coding sequence is TGTGCCAGCAGGGACATTGATAGCAATCAGCCCCAGCATTTT.

The V call is TRBV5-6, the J call TRBJ2-7; a weak D match, TRBD1 (8 bases). From germline, CDR1 is SGHDT and CDR2 YYEEEE. This CDR3 comprises 14 residues. V was shortened by 3 bases and J by 6 bases, with 16 bases between the two germline ends. The CDR3 protein is CASSYGQGLREQYF. For the CDR3, the DNA is TGTGCCAGCAGCTACGGACAGGGACTACGCGAGCAGTACTTC.

The chain is built from TRBV25-1 and TRBJ1-6, with D unresolved. Germline CDR1 MGHDK, CDR2 SYGVNS. CDR3 length equals 15 residues. V gave up 1 base and J gave up 10 bases, with 14 bases separating them. CDR3 protein: CASSESLSKVSPLHF. CDR3 coding DNA: TGTGCCAGCAGTGAATCTCTCTCTAAAGTGTCACCCCTCCACTTT.

The CDR3 loop is CSVVQVAYGYTF. CDR3 DNA: TGCAGCGTTGTACAGGTCGCCTATGGCTACACCTTC. The V gene is TRBV29-1, the J gene TRBJ1-2; D is perhaps TRBD1 (5 bases). The CDR3 consists of 12 residues. V was clipped by 4 bases and J by 4 bases, with 10 bases between them. The germline gives CDR1 SQVTM, CDR2 ANQGSEA. The full variable domain, completed using reference TRBV29-1 and TRBJ1-2, is SAVISQKPSRDICQRGTSLTIQCQVDSQVTMMFWYRQQPGQSLTLIATANQGSEATYESGFVIDKFPISRPNLTFSTLTVSNMSPEDSSIYLCSVVQVAYGYTFGSGTRLTVV.

The J gene is TRBJ2-4, the V gene TRBV30, with unresolved D. The CDR3 spans 16 residues. The V gene lost 0 bases and the J gene lost 1 base, with 13 bases spanning the gap. Germline V lookup: CDR1 GTSNPN, CDR2 SVGIG (reference sequence). The CDR3 sequence: CAWSVNQLMAKNIQYF. CDR3 sequence (DNA): TGTGCCTGGAGTGTAAACCAGCTTATGGCCAAAAACATTCAGTACTTC. Together with reference TRBV30 and TRBJ2-4, the CDR3 gives the full variable domain: SQTIHQWPATLVQPVGSPLSLECTVEGTSNPNLYWYRQAAGRGLQLLFYSVGIGQISSEVPQNLSASRPQDRQFILSSKKLLLSDSGFYLCAWSVNQLMAKNIQYFGAGTRLSVL.

The V and J genes are TRBV2 and TRBJ1-1; TRBD1 matches 9 bases. Germline assignment: CDR1 SNHLY and CDR2 FYNNEI. The CDR3 totals 17 residues. V lost 2 bases to trimming and J lost 1 base; unmatched junction nucleotides: 8. The CDR3 DNA reads TGTGCCAGCAGTGAACGAGGGACAGGGTGGTCGAACACTGAAGCTTTCTTT. Its protein is CASSERGTGWSNTEAFF.

In this sample, this clone turned up once. V is TRBV28 and J is TRBJ1-1, with 11 positions matching TRBD1. Per the germline V gene, CDR1 is MDHEN and CDR2 is SYDVKM. J gave up 6 bases and V 4 bases, and 10 bases lay outside the gene matches. The CDR3 extends over 16 amino acids. The CDR3 sequence: CASSSPADRGLAEAFF. The CDR3 bases are TGTGCCAGCAGTTCACCGGCGGACAGGGGGCTCGCTGAAGCTTTCTTT.

The chain uses TRBV5-1 and TRBJ1-5; perhaps TRBD1 as D (5 bases). The V end was cut by 0 bases, the J end by 4 bases, with 8 bases between. This CDR3 is built from 14 residues. CDR1 is SGHRS and CDR2 is YFSETQ in the germline V gene. CDR3 region: CASSLAGPNQPQHF. CDR3 nucleotides: TGCGCCAGCAGCTTGGCGGGGCCTAATCAGCCCCAGCATTTT.

J is TRBJ1-4 and V is TRBV28; maybe TRBD1 (5 bases). The V gene lost 7 bases and the J gene lost 5 bases, with 17 bases spanning the gap. The germline V gene encodes CDR1 MDHEN and CDR2 SYDVKM. This CDR3 comprises 15 residues. CDR3 sequence: CASNPSGAGNEKLFF. The CDR3 DNA is TGTGCCAGCAACCCGTCCGGGGCGGGCAATGAAAAACTGTTTTTT. Full variable domain (rest looked up from reference TRBV28 and TRBJ1-4): DVKVTQSSRYLVKRTGEKVFLECVQDMDHENMFWYRQDPGLGLRLIYFSYDVKMKEKGDIPEGYSVSREKKERFSLILESASTNQTSMYLCASNPSGAGNEKLFFGSGTQLSVL.

The genes are TRBV6-4 and TRBJ2-3, with 12 bases matching TRBD2. Looked up from germline, CDR1 is MRHNA and CDR2 is SNTAGT. V was clipped by 4 bases and J by 0 bases; unmatched bases: 2. The length of the CDR3 is 16 residues. In DNA, the CDR3 is TGTGCCAGCAGTGGACTAGCGGGAGCTAGCACAGATACGCAGTATTTT. Its translation: CASSGLAGASTDTQYF.

J is TRBJ2-7 and V is TRBV27; 7 bases are shared with TRBD2. The germline V gene has CDR1 MNHEY and CDR2 SMNVEV (reference sequence). This CDR3 has 19 residues. V dropped 2 bases and J dropped 0; count of bases not matched to a gene: 16. The chain's CDR3 is CASSLTPPRLADPSYEQYF. CDR3 in DNA: TGTGCCAGCAGTTTAACACCACCTCGACTAGCTGACCCCTCCTACGAGCAGTACTTC.

This chain connects TRBV6-5 to TRBJ1-1, with a tentative D call TRBD1 (5 bases). The V gene's germline CDR1 is MNHEY and CDR2 SVGAGI. The CDR3 loop spans 13 amino acids. Deletions cut 5 bases from V and 4 bases from J, with 11 bases between. Here the CDR3 reads CASSQGRVTEAFF. CDR3 DNA sequence: TGTGCCAGCAGTCAGGGCAGGGTCACTGAAGCTTTCTTT.

The chain carries TRBV21-1 and TRBJ1-2. TRBV21-1 is a listed pseudogene. This CDR3 contains 17 residues. CDR3 DNA: TGTGCCAGCAGCAAAGACGGACGGGACGAAAGGCTCTATGGCTACACCTTC. Residues: CASSKDGRDERLYGYTF.

This clone appeared a single time. The chain links TRBV12-5 to TRBJ2-1; D is ambiguous. CDR1 LGHNT and CDR2 FRNRAP come from the germline V gene. With 5 bases removed from V and 7 bases from J, the gap between germline ends came to 9 bases. The CDR3 consists of 12 residues. The CDR3 is CASGLTENEQFF. CDR3 nucleotide sequence: TGTGCTAGTGGTCTGACTGAGAATGAGCAGTTCTTC.

The genes are TRBV10-3 and TRBJ1-1, with 7 bases aligning to TRBD1. The germline gives CDR1 ENHRY, CDR2 SYGVKD. This CDR3 contains 13 residues. Trimming at V came to 6 bases and at J to 8 bases, leaving 9 bases not matched to a gene. CDR3: CAISRDSFPEAFF. CDR3 sequence (DNA): TGTGCCATCAGCCGGGACAGCTTCCCCGAAGCTTTCTTT.